The 29 T cell receptor beta chains below come from one sample, sequenced in a study of chemoradiotherapy in HPV16-positive cancers. Libraries were prepared by immunoSEQ multiplex PCR; TCRdb keeps only in-frame clonotypes and omits some of them. The sample lists approximately 52,000 clones; 90% were seen once. Sequenced here: blood, sampled from a patient who underwent chemoradiotherapy. Receptor source: a human donor with HPV-associated anogenital cancer.

The rearrangement uses TRBV10-1 and TRBJ1-3; 7 nucleotides align to TRBD1. The V segment lost 5 bases and the J segment 0 bases; nucleotides outside the gene matches: 4. The CDR3 runs to 15 residues. Germline loops: CDR1 WNHNN, CDR2 SYGVQD (reference sequence). The DNA for the CDR3 is TGCGCCAGCAGTTCCCCAGGGGGCTCTGGAAACACCATATATTTT. Translating it yields CASSSPGGSGNTIYF.

The genes are TRBV7-6 and TRBJ1-2; D is unclear. Germline assignment: CDR1 SGHVS and CDR2 FNYEAQ. Trimming stripped 2 bases from V and 6 bases from J, with 13 bases between. The CDR3 is 14 residues long. CDR3 sequence: CASSLIGGEDGYTF. The CDR3 bases are TGTGCCAGCAGCTTAATTGGTGGGGAAGATGGCTACACCTTC.

The chain links TRBV6-6 to TRBJ2-5; 7 bases map to TRBD2. V shed 6 bases and J 2 bases; nucleotides not matched to a gene: 6. The CDR3 spans 14 residues. Germline lookup yields CDR1 MNHNY and CDR2 SVGAGI (reference sequence). This chain's CDR3 is CASREGLSQETQYF. The CDR3 nucleotides are TGTGCCAGCAGGGAGGGACTATCTCAAGAGACCCAGTACTTC.

This chain links TRBV15 with TRBJ2-2; D possibly corresponds to TRBD2 (6 bases). V lost 2 bases to trimming and J lost 6 bases, with 10 bases between them. Germline CDR1 LNHNV, CDR2 YYDKDF (reference sequence). CDR3 length equals 14 residues. This CDR3 reads CATSRLASPGELFF. The CDR3 coding sequence is TGTGCCACCAGCAGACTAGCGAGCCCCGGGGAGCTGTTTTTT.

The chain couples TRBV5-4 to TRBJ2-4; 8 nucleotides align to TRBD1. After removal of 3 bases from V and 6 bases from J, the junction contained 2 bases not matched to a gene. CDR1 is SGHNT, CDR2 YYREEE, per germline (reference sequence). The CDR3 is made up of 13 amino acids. The DNA for the CDR3 is TGTGCCAGCAGCTCAGGACAGGGAAACATTCAGTACTTC. Protein sequence: CASSSGQGNIQYF.

The chain links TRBV14 to TRBJ2-2, with D unclear. The length of the CDR3 is 13 residues. V lost 1 base, J lost 8 bases, and 8 bases lay in between. Germline-derived CDR1 and CDR2 are SGHDN and FVKESK. This CDR3 is CASSQVPSGELFF. The CDR3 nucleotides read TGTGCCAGCAGCCAAGTACCTTCAGGGGAGCTGTTTTTT.

V and J are TRBV19 and TRBJ2-7; D is unresolved. The CDR3 is made up of 14 amino acids. V dropped 1 base and J dropped 7 bases, with 14 bases sitting between them. CDR1 and CDR2 from the germline V gene are LNHDA and SQIVND (reference sequence). The CDR3: CASSIGSSFGEQYF. CDR3 nucleotide sequence: TGTGCCAGTAGTATAGGGAGTTCCTTTGGAGAGCAGTACTTC.

This chain joins TRBV19 and TRBJ1-1, with TRBD1 matching 8 bases. CDR1 LNHDA and CDR2 SQIVND come from the germline V gene (reference sequence). This CDR3 comprises 13 residues. The V segment lost 5 bases and the J segment 10 bases; nucleotides outside the gene matches: 9. As DNA, the CDR3 is TGTGCCAGTAGTCCCCAACTGGACAGGGCAGCTTTCTTT. Translation gives CASSPQLDRAAFF.

The chain joins TRBV7-3 to TRBJ2-1; TRBD1 matches 10 bases. J gave up 5 bases and V 4 bases, and 5 bases lay outside the gene matches. The CDR3 runs 15 residues. Per the germline V gene, CDR1 is SGHTA and CDR2 is FQGTGA. CDR3 sequence: CASSSQGQGNNEQFF. The DNA for the CDR3 is TGTGCCAGCAGCTCCCAGGGACAGGGGAACAATGAGCAGTTCTTC.

V usage is TRBV11-3 and J usage is TRBJ2-7; 7 bases are shared with TRBD2. Germline loops: CDR1 SGHNT, CDR2 YENEEA. Trimming removed 3 bases from V and 7 bases from J; junction bases left unmatched: 9. The length of the CDR3 is 14 residues. CDR3 in amino acids: CASSFKGRELEQYF. The CDR3 DNA is TGTGCCAGCAGCTTTAAGGGGCGGGAGCTTGAGCAGTACTTC. Using reference TRBV11-3 and TRBJ2-7 for the parts outside the CDR3, the full variable domain is EAGVVQSPRYKIIEKKQPVAFWCNPISGHNTLYWYLQNLGQGPELLIRYENEEAVDDSQLPKDRFSAERLKGVDSTLKIQPAELGDSAVYLCASSFKGRELEQYFGPGTRLTVT.

This chain joins TRBV7-9 and TRBJ1-4; weak D call: TRBD1 (5 bases). The germline V and J ends were trimmed by 1 base and 8 bases, with 11 bases remaining between them. Germline-derived CDR1 and CDR2 are SEHNR and FQNEAQ (reference sequence). The CDR3 consists of 14 residues. Here the CDR3 reads CASSLGQGSEKLFF. Here the CDR3 DNA reads TGTGCCAGCAGCTTAGGGCAGGGAAGCGAAAAACTGTTTTTT. The full variable domain, rest sourced from reference TRBV7-9 and TRBJ1-4, is DTGVSQNPRHKITKRGQNVTFRCDPISEHNRLYWYRQTLGQGPEFLTYFQNEAQLEKSRLLSDRFSAERPKGSFSTLEIQRTEQGDSAMYLCASSLGQGSEKLFFGSGTQLSVL.

The rearrangement joins TRBV7-8 to TRBJ2-5; D uncertain. The CDR3 covers 11 residues. In germline, CDR1 is SGHVS, CDR2 FQNEAQ. Trimming took 7 bases from V and 2 from J, leaving 5 bases between them. CDR3 loop: CASILQETQYF. DNA for the CDR3: TGTGCCAGCATCCTACAAGAGACCCAGTACTTC.

The rearrangement links TRBV11-2 to TRBJ2-1, with 8 bases fitting TRBD2. The CDR3 extends over 15 amino acids. V lost 5 bases and J lost 1; bases outside the gene matches: 4. CDR1 and CDR2 (germline): SGHAT, FQNNGV. The CDR3 nucleotides read TGTGCCAGCAGCCCGAGCGGGGGTTCCTACAATGAGCAGTTCTTC. Amino acid sequence: CASSPSGGSYNEQFF.

CDR3: CASSPPSRGGYEQYF. As DNA, the CDR3 is TGTGCCAGCTCACCACCGTCCAGGGGGGGCTACGAGCAGTACTTC. This rearrangement joins TRBV18 to TRBJ2-7, with D perhaps being TRBD1 or TRBD2 (7 bases each). Germline V lookup: CDR1 KGHSH, CDR2 LQKENI. V was trimmed by 0 bases and J by 3 bases, leaving 12 bases between them. The CDR3 loop spans 15 amino acids.

This chain uses TRBV6-5 with TRBJ2-1, with 11 bases that match TRBD2. The CDR3 is 14 amino acids. Per germline, CDR1 MNHEY and CDR2 SVGAGI. V lost 7 bases and J lost 5; bases outside the gene matches: 4. The CDR3 spells CASTSSGGNNEQFF. The DNA for the CDR3 is TGTGCCAGCACTTCTAGCGGGGGGAACAATGAGCAGTTCTTC.

This chain uses TRBV29-1 with TRBJ1-3, with 8 bases identical to TRBD1. The V gene's germline CDR1 is SQVTM and CDR2 ANQGSEA. The CDR3 has 14 amino acids. Unmatched junction bases numbered 6, after V lost 4 bases and J lost 4 bases. CDR3 nucleotides: TGCAGCGTTGCGCCAGGGGGCGGCGGAAACACCATATATTTT. Translating gives CSVAPGGGGNTIYF.

V and J are TRBV18 and TRBJ1-6, with TRBD1 matching over 8 bases. The CDR3 is 17 residues long. In germline, CDR1 is KGHSH, CDR2 LQKENI. V trimming: 5 bases; J trimming: 0 bases; junction bases outside the gene matches: 6. In nucleotides, the CDR3 is TGTGCCAGCTCATTGGACAGGGCGAGCTCCTATAATTCACCCCTCCACTTT. Translated, it gives CASSLDRASSYNSPLHF.

This clone was observed once. This chain joins TRBV6-1 and TRBJ1-1; D gene ambiguous. The V and J ends lost 1 base and 5 bases respectively, with 11 bases between them. This CDR3 is 14 amino acids long. Looked up from germline, CDR1 is MNHNS and CDR2 is SASEGT. The CDR3 nucleotides are TGTGCCAGCAGTGAAGACCCGGTCGGGACTGAAGCTTTCTTT. Its translation is CASSEDPVGTEAFF.

J is TRBJ1-6 and V is TRBV6-6; D gene uncertain. CDR3 length equals 13 residues. Looked up from germline, CDR1 is MNHNY and CDR2 is SVGAGI (reference sequence). Deletions cut 0 bases from V and 8 bases from J, with 5 bases between. This CDR3 reads CASSYSIYSPLHF. The DNA of the CDR3 is TGTGCCAGCAGTTACTCGATATATTCACCCCTCCACTTT.

The genes are TRBV19 and TRBJ2-2; D might be TRBD1 (5 bases). The CDR3 spans 14 residues. Trimming stripped 6 bases from V and 0 bases from J, with 8 bases between. Germline V gives CDR1 LNHDA, CDR2 SQIVND (reference sequence). As DNA, the CDR3 is TGTGCCAGTAGACAGGAATCGAACACCGGGGAGCTGTTTTTT. Its protein is CASRQESNTGELFF.

This clone came up once. The chain carries TRBV4-3 and TRBJ2-5, with 8 bases matching TRBD2. The tail of the sequence fits TRBJ2-7 better, so the J call may be wrong. CDR1 LGHNA and CDR2 YSLEER come from the germline V gene. This CDR3 contains 15 residues. DNA of the CDR3: TGCGCCAGCAGCCAAGAGATGGGGACTAGCTACGAGCAGTACTTC. As protein: CASSQEMGTSYEQYF.

The gene calls are TRBV4-2 and TRBJ2-2, with D possibly matching TRBD1 (5 bases). The CDR3 is made up of 16 amino acids. CDR1 and CDR2 (germline): LGHNA, YNFKEQ. V lost 0 bases and J lost 2, with 10 bases in between. CDR3 loop: CASSQDLGRNTGELFF. CDR3 DNA: TGTGCCAGCAGCCAAGATCTGGGGCGCAACACCGGGGAGCTGTTTTTT.

The chain recombines TRBV4-3 with TRBJ2-1; TRBD2 matches 7 bases. Trimming cost V 3 bases and J 7 bases; bases outside gene matches: 9. The CDR3 consists of 15 residues. Germline values: CDR1 LGHNA, CDR2 YSLEER. The CDR3 reads CASSHESGTRNEQFF. The DNA of the CDR3 is TGCGCCAGCAGCCACGAAAGCGGGACCCGTAATGAGCAGTTCTTC.

This clone was recorded once. The chain has TRBV6-1 and TRBJ1-5; D gene unclear. The CDR3 runs to 13 residues. Trimming pared 7 bases from V and 3 bases from J, leaving 10 bases between. Germline CDR1 reads MNHNS; CDR2 reads SASEGT. The CDR3 region has the DNA TGTGCCAGCATCCGGGGTCTCAATCAGCCCCAGCATTTT. This encodes CASIRGLNQPQHF.

The chain is built from TRBV5-6 and TRBJ2-1; D may be TRBD2 (6 bases). CDR3 length: 15 amino acids. Germline V gives CDR1 SGHDT, CDR2 YYEEEE. V dropped 5 bases and J dropped 4 bases, with 16 bases sitting between them. CDR3 loop: CASREGLATYNEQFF. The DNA for the CDR3 is TGTGCCAGCAGGGAGGGACTGGCAACTTACAATGAGCAGTTCTTC.

This clone was found once. The chain has TRBV7-2 and TRBJ2-1; perhaps TRBD2 as D (5 bases). CDR3 size: 17 residues. The germline CDR1 and CDR2 sequences are SGHTA and FQGNSA. The V gene lost 1 base and the J gene lost 0 bases, with 13 bases spanning the gap. The CDR3 region is CASSLVSGSLSYNEQFF. The CDR3 DNA follows: TGTGCCAGCAGCTTAGTCAGCGGCAGCCTCTCCTACAATGAGCAGTTCTTC.

The gene calls are TRBV6-5 and TRBJ1-1; the match to TRBD1 covers 7 bases. The CDR3 loop spans 14 amino acids. V trimming: 6 bases; J trimming: 4 bases; junction bases outside the gene matches: 8. CDR1 MNHEY and CDR2 SVGAGI come from the germline V gene. The CDR3 sequence: CASRFGQEGTEAFF. Here the CDR3 DNA reads TGTGCCAGCAGATTTGGACAGGAAGGCACTGAAGCTTTCTTT.

The CDR3 reads CASSYSNFGYTF. The CDR3 DNA reads TGTGCCAGCAGTTACTCGAATTTCGGCTACACCTTC. The chain recombines TRBV6-6 with TRBJ1-2, with unresolved D. V was trimmed by 0 bases and J by 8 bases, leaving 7 bases between them. This CDR3 region has 12 residues. Germline CDR1 is MNHNY and CDR2 is SVGAGI (reference sequence).

This chain uses TRBV7-2 with TRBJ2-3, with 8 bases fitting TRBD1. The CDR3 is 15 amino acids. V lost 1 base to trimming and J lost 2 bases; unmatched junction nucleotides: 2. Looked up from germline, CDR1 is SGHTA and CDR2 is FQGNSA. CDR3 amino acids: CASSLGTGNTDTQYF. The DNA for the CDR3 is TGTGCCAGCAGCTTAGGGACAGGGAACACAGATACGCAGTATTTT.